A selection of T cell receptor beta chains follows, all from one sample in a study of blood T cell repertoires in COVID-19. Only in-frame clones appear in the TCRdb table, and some are missing; sequencing was by immunoSEQ multiplex PCR. The repertoire includes about 170,000 clones, 87% of them detected once, and around 7% sits in the top ten. Sequences were obtained from PBMCs or T cells enriched from blood (not recorded which). The receptor set was obtained from a woman aged 45-60 years who had recovered from COVID-19. The CDR3 runs from the conserved cysteine through the conserved F or W. Each record gives: V gene, clone size, J gene, CDR3 protein. For some rows the clone size is stated as once, few or many, or as a class when expanded; others skip it.

TRBV5-1,.,TRBJ2-2,CASSGSASAIGELFF
TRBV28,.,TRBJ2-7,CASSLLGGTGSYEQYF
TRBV5-1,once,TRBJ2-7,CASSLASVPSYEQYF
TRBV19,once,TRBJ1-5,CASSTRTGKTDSNQPQHF
TRBV7-2,.,TRBJ1-1,CASSSKPQGATEAFF
TRBV28,.,TRBJ2-7,CASSRAGTHYEQYF
TRBV18,.,TRBJ2-2,CASSPPDRASTGELFF
TRBV7-9,few,TRBJ1-4,CASSRTRENEKLFF
TRBV28,.,TRBJ1-2,CASSRDRGGDGYTF
TRBV5-1,.,TRBJ2-7,CASSWGTTSYEQYF
TRBV2,.,TRBJ1-4,CASSGQYEKLFF
TRBV5-1,.,TRBJ1-1,CASSSRPLQVARTEAFF
TRBV2,.,TRBJ2-7,CASSAAPGAYEQYF
TRBV28,.,TRBJ1-5,CASSPLDRGFQPQHF
TRBV20-1,.,TRBJ2-5,CSASQTGKTQYF
TRBV29-1,few,TRBJ2-7,CSVSTGILYEQYF
TRBV30,.,TRBJ1-6,CAWGRQLDSPLHF
TRBV7-6,.,TRBJ1-4,CASSFDRGHEKLFF
TRBV29-1,few,TRBJ2-1,CSVVLVSRVRRGEQFF
TRBV18,.,TRBJ2-5,CASLRGGGTQETQYF
TRBV9,few,TRBJ1-1,CASSDSSRDFTGAFF
TRBV11-2,.,TRBJ1-1,CASSLLGRLNTEAFF
TRBV9,.,TRBJ1-6,CASSATGTGGLGNSPLHF
TRBV5-1,.,TRBJ2-7,CASSRTTFTYEQYF
TRBV28,.,TRBJ1-6,CASSPTAGSTLNSPLHF
TRBV6-1,.,TRBJ2-7,CASSEYHRGYEQYF
TRBV7-8,.,TRBJ2-2,CASSLIPSGELFF